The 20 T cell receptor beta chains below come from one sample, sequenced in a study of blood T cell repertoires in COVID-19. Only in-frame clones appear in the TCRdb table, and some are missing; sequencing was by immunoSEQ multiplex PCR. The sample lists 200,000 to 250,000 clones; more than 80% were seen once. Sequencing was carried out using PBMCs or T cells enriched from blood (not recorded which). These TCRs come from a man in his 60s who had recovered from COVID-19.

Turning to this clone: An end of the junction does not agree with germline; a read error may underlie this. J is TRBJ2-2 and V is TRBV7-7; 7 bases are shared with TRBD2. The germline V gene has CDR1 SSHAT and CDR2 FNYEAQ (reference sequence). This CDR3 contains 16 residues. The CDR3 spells CASSPSPGLVTGELFF. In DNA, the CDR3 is TGTGCTAGCAGCCCCTCCCCAGGACTAGTCACCGGGGAGCTGTTTTTT. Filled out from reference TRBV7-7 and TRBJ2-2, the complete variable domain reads GAGVSQSPRYKVTKRGQDVTLRCDPISSHATLYWYQQALGQGPEFLTYFNYEAQPDKSGLPSDRFSAERPEGSISTLTIQRTEQRDSAMYRCASSPSPGLVTGELFFGEGSRLTVL.

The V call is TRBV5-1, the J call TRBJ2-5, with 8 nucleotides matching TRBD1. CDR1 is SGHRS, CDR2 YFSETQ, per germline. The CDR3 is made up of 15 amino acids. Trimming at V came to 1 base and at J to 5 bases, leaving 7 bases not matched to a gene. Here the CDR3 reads CASSLRTGSGETQYF. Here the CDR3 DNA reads TGCGCCAGCAGCTTGCGGACAGGGTCGGGGGAGACCCAGTACTTC.

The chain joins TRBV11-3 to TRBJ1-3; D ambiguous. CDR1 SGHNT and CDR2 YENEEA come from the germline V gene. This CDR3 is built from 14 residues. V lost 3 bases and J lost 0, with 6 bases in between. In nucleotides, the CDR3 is TGTGCCAGCAGCTTCGGGATCTCTGGAAACACCATATATTTT. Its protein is CASSFGISGNTIYF.

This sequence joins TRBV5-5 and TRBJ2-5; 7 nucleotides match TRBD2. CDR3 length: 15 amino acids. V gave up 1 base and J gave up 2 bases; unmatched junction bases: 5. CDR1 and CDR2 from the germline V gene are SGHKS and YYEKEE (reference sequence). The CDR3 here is CASSLSWGGQETQYF. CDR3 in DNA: TGTGCCAGCAGCTTGAGTTGGGGGGGACAAGAGACCCAGTACTTC.

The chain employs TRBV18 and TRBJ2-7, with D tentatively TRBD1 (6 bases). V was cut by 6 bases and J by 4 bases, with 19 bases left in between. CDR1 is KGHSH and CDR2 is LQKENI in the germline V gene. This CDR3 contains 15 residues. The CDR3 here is CASSKTATGFYEQYF. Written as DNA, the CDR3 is TGTGCCAGCTCGAAAACGGCCACAGGGTTTTACGAGCAGTACTTC.

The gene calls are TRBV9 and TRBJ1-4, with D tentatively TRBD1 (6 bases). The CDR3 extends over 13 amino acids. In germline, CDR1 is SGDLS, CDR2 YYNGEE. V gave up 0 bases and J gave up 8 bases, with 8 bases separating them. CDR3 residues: CASSVDRDEKLFF. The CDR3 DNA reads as TGTGCCAGCAGCGTAGACAGGGACGAAAAACTGTTTTTT.

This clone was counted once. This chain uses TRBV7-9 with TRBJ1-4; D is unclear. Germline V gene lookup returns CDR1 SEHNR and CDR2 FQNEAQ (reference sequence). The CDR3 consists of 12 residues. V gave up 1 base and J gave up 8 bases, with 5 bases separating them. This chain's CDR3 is CASSLDLEKLFF. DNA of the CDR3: TGTGCCAGCAGCTTAGACTTAGAAAAACTGTTTTTT.

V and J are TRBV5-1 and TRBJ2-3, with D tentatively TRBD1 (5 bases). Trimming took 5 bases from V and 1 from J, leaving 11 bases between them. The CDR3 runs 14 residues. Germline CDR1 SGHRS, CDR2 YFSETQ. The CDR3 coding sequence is TGCGCCAGCAGAGGGGTGTCTGGCACAGATACGCAGTATTTT. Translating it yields CASRGVSGTDTQYF.

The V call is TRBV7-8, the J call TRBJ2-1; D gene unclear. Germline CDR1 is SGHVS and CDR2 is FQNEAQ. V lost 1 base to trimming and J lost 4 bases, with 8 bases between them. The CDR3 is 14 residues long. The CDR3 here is CASSLDTTYNEQFF. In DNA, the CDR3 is TGTGCCAGCAGCTTAGACACCACGTACAATGAGCAGTTCTTC.

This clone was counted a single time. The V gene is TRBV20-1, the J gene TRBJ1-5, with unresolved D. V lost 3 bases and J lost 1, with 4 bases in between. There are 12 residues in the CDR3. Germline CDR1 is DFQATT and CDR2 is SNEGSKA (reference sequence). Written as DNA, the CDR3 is TGCAGTGCTAGTAGCAGCAATCAGCCCCAGCATTTT. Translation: CSASSSNQPQHF.

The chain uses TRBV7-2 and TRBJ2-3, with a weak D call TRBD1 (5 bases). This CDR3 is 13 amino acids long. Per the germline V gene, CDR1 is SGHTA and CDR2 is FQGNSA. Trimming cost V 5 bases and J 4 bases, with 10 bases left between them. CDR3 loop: CASSQGMSDTQYF. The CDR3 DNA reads TGTGCCAGCAGCCAGGGCATGTCAGATACGCAGTATTTT.

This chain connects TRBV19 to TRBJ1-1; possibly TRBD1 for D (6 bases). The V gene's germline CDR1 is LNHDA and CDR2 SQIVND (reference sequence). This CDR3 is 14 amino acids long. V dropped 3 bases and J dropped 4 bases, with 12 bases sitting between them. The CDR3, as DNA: TGTGCCAGTAGTATTACAGGGCGATTCACTGAAGCTTTCTTT. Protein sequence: CASSITGRFTEAFF.

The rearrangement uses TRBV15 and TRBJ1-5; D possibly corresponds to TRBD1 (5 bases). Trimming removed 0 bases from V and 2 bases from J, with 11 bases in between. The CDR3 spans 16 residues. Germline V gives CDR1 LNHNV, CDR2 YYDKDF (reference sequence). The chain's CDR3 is CATSRDHGGGNQPQHF. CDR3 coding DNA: TGTGCCACCAGCAGAGATCATGGGGGGGGCAATCAGCCCCAGCATTTT.

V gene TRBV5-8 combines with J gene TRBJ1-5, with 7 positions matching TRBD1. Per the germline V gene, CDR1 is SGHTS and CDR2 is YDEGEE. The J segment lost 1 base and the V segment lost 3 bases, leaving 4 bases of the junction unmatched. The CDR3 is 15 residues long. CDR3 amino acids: CASSWQGDSNQPQHF. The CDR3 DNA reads TGTGCCAGCAGCTGGCAGGGGGACAGCAATCAGCCCCAGCATTTT.

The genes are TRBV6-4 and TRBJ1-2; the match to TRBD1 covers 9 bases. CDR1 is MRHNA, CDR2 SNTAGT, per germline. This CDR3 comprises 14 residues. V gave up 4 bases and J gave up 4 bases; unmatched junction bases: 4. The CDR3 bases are TGTGCCAGCAGTGCCGAGGACAGGGGCTATGGCTACACCTTC. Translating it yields CASSAEDRGYGYTF.

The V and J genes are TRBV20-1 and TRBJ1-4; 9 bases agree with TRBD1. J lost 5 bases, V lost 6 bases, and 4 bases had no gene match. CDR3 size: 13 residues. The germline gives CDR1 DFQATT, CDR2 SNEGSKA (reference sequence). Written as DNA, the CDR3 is TGCAGTGCCAGTGGGACAGGGAATGAAAAACTGTTTTTT. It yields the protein CSASGTGNEKLFF.

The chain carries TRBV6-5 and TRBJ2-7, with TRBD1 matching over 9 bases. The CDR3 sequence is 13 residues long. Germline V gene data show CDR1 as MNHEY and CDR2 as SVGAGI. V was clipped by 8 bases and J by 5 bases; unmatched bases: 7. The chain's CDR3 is CASVGTGLNEQYF. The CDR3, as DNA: TGTGCCAGCGTCGGGACAGGGTTGAACGAGCAGTACTTC.

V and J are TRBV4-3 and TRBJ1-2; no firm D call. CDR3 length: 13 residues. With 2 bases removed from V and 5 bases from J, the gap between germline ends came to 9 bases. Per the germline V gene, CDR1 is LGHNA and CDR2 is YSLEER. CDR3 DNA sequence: TGCGCCAGCAGCCAAACCCCCGGTTATGGCTACACCTTC. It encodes CASSQTPGYGYTF.

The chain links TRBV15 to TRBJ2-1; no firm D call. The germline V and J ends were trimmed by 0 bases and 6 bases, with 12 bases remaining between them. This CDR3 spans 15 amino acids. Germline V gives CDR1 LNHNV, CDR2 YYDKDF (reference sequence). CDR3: CATSRDLAGPNEQFF. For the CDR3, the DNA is TGTGCCACCAGCAGAGATCTTGCAGGCCCCAATGAGCAGTTCTTC.

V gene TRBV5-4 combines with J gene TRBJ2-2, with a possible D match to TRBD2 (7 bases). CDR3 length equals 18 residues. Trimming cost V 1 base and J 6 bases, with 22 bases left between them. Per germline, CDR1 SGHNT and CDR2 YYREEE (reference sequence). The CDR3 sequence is CASSLTLARGARAGELFF. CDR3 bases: TGTGCCAGCAGCTTGACTCTCGCCCGGGGGGCCCGCGCCGGGGAGCTGTTTTTT.